Sequencing of this T cell receptor beta chain was carried out in a study of blood T cell repertoires in COVID-19. At the level of the study: Italy, Spain and the United States were the sources of the convalescent and acute COVID-19 samples. PBMCs, B-cell-depleted T cells, or T cells provided the cDNA or gDNA that made up the material.

Under the authors' procedure: Estimation of nucleated cell counts was performed using reference gene primer amplification. Some clones are missing from TCRdb's copy, which holds only in-frame ones; the method was immunoSEQ multiplex PCR. The V and J calls and clone size come from that table; D and trimming were worked out from the DNA. The sample consists of approximately 200,000 clones, around 81% of them appearing once. Germline V gene lookup returns CDR1 MDHEN and CDR2 SYDVKM. The CDR3 runs 15 residues. The ends lost 5 bases at V and 2 bases at J; junction bases unmatched: 6. Membership in each cohort depended on participant-reported clinical history. This clone was observed a single time.

The sample comprised PBMCs or T cells enriched from blood (not recorded which). The TCR sequence derives from a woman in her forties with acute COVID-19. This rearrangement joins TRBV28 to TRBJ1-2; 9 nucleotides match TRBD1. CDR3 nucleotide sequence: TGTGCCAGCAGTCCCCCCGACAGGGGGAACTATGGCTACACCTTC. Translating it yields CASSPPDRGNYGYTF.